Below, 16 T cell receptor beta chains from the same sample are listed, as sequenced in a study of T-cell reconstitution after alpha-beta-depleted transplantation in children. This sample's TCRbeta library carried unique molecular identifier barcodes. TCRdb ran MiXCR on the PCR reads and lists one entry per CDR3 protein. Of roughly 500,000 distinct CDR3 sequences detected, roughly 18% appear once; the ten largest clones hold about 3.1%. This specimen consisted of PBMCs from the stem cell graft donor, obtained from the stem cell graft. The receptors stem from a human donor who donated a stem cell graft to a child with acute lymphoblastic leukemia.

J is TRBJ1-1 and V is TRBV13; D not resolved. CDR1 PRHDT and CDR2 FYEKMQ come from the germline V gene (reference sequence). CDR3 length: 14 residues. V lost 5 bases to trimming and J lost 3 bases, with 13 bases between them. CDR3 amino acids: CASSPRTEDTEAFF. The CDR3 bases are TGTGCCAGCAGCCCTCGGACGGAGGACACTGAAGCTTTCTTT.

The J gene is TRBJ2-7, the V gene TRBV6-5; D not resolved. V gave up 0 bases and J gave up 2 bases, with 11 bases separating them. Germline lookup yields CDR1 MNHEY and CDR2 SVGAGI. The CDR3 is made up of 15 amino acids. CDR3: CASSYSQAATYEQYF. As DNA, the CDR3 is TGTGCCAGCAGTTACTCCCAGGCGGCCACCTACGAGCAGTACTTC.

This clonotype was observed a few times. This chain joins TRBV2 and TRBJ2-1; 9 positions match TRBD2. Germline values: CDR1 SNHLY, CDR2 FYNNEI. CDR3 length: 15 residues. The junction had 7 bases not matched to a gene; V was cut back by 1 base and J by 9 bases. In DNA form, the CDR3 reads TGTGCCAGCAGTGAAGGGCGGGAGGGCCGTGGTGAGCAGTTCTTC. Protein: CASSEGREGRGEQFF. Looking up the rest from reference TRBV2 and TRBJ2-1 gives the full variable domain: EPEVTQTPSHQVTQMGQEVILRCVPISNHLYFYWYRQILGQKVEFLVSFYNNEISEKSEIFDDQFSVERPDGSNFTLKIRSTKLEDSAMYFCASSEGREGRGEQFFGPGTRLTVL.

The chain joins TRBV3-1 to TRBJ2-4, with 11 bases fitting TRBD1. CDR1 is LGHDT and CDR2 is YNNKEL in the germline V gene (reference sequence). CDR3 length: 15 amino acids. V lost 2 bases and J lost 4; bases outside the gene matches: 1. The CDR3 DNA is TGTGCCAGCAGCCAAAGGGACAGGGGGAAAAACATTCAGTACTTC. As protein: CASSQRDRGKNIQYF.

This clonotype was detected ten times or more. The DNA of the CDR3 is TGTGCCAGCAGTTGGGGCGGGAGCACAGATACGCAGTATTTT. This sequence encodes CASSWGGSTDTQYF. V usage is TRBV12-3 or TRBV12-4 and J usage is TRBJ2-3; D might be TRBD1 or TRBD2, each matching 5 bases. The CDR3 is 14 amino acids. Trimming took off 4 bases at V and 0 bases at J, with 8 bases between the two ends.

This clonotype was detected a few times. The chain carries TRBV12-3 or TRBV12-4 and TRBJ1-4; 9 bases map to TRBD1. The CDR3 spans 14 residues. V lost 6 bases to trimming and J lost 11 bases; unmatched junction nucleotides: 10. This CDR3 reads CASRANRGREKLFF. CDR3 DNA: TGTGCCAGCAGGGCTAACAGGGGGCGAGAGAAACTGTTTTTT.

J is TRBJ2-3 and V is TRBV27; D call uncertain. Trimming cost V 8 bases and J 1 base, with 10 bases left between them. CDR1 and CDR2 (germline): MNHEY, SMNVEV (reference sequence). CDR3 length: 13 residues. CDR3 protein: CASGRSRTDTQYF. CDR3 coding DNA: TGTGCCAGCGGACGGTCCCGCACAGATACGCAGTATTTT.

This clonotype was recorded a few times. The chain uses TRBV5-4 and TRBJ2-3; D not resolved. Trimming took 0 bases from V and 3 from J, leaving 8 bases between them. The CDR3 runs to 14 residues. Germline V gene lookup returns CDR1 SGHNT and CDR2 YYREEE (reference sequence). The CDR3 reads CASSLEQITDTQYF. The CDR3 bases are TGTGCCAGCAGCTTGGAACAGATTACAGATACGCAGTATTTT.

The V and J genes are TRBV29-1 and TRBJ2-1; D ambiguous. The germline CDR1 and CDR2 sequences are SQVTM and ANQGSEA. CDR3 size: 14 residues. Deletions cut 1 base from V and 4 bases from J, with 11 bases between. The CDR3 DNA is TGCAGCGTTGAAGCCCGATCCCAATACAATGAGCAGTTCTTC. Translating gives CSVEARSQYNEQFF.

For this clonotype: One end of the junction is discordant with germline, which a read error may explain. V usage is TRBV2 and J usage is TRBJ2-3, with 9 bases that match TRBD2. CDR1 is SNHLY, CDR2 FYNNEI, per germline. This CDR3 is built from 17 residues. Here the CDR3 reads CASMLGQQVIAGASGNF. The CDR3 region has the DNA TGTGCCAGCATGCTAGGACAGCAGGTTATAGCGGGAGCCTCGGGGAATTTT.

The CDR3 bases are TGTGCCAGCAGCAGTATGACAGCCGGGGAGCTGTTTTTT. Amino acids: CASSSMTAGELFF. The chain has TRBV7-3 and TRBJ2-2; a possible D gene is TRBD1 (5 bases). Germline V gives CDR1 SGHTA, CDR2 FQGTGA. Trimming pared 5 bases from V and 6 bases from J, leaving 10 bases between. This CDR3 has 13 residues.

This rearrangement joins TRBV20-1 to TRBJ2-1; D not certain. With 0 bases removed from V and 10 bases from J, the gap between germline ends came to 4 bases. CDR1 is DFQATT and CDR2 is SNEGSKA in the germline V gene (reference sequence). This CDR3 comprises 10 residues. CDR3 in amino acids: CSAREREQFF. Here the CDR3 DNA reads TGCAGTGCTAGAGAAAGGGAGCAGTTCTTC.

This clonotype turned up a few times. V gene TRBV9 combines with J gene TRBJ1-1; weak D call: TRBD1 (5 bases). Germline values: CDR1 SGDLS, CDR2 YYNGEE. The CDR3 contains 14 residues. V lost 3 bases and J lost 6, with 15 bases in between. The DNA of the CDR3 is TGTGCCAGCAGCGCGGGACCCGCTGGGTCTGAAGCTTTCTTT. This gives the protein CASSAGPAGSEAFF.

The rearrangement links TRBV29-1 to TRBJ2-1; D gene ambiguous. Trimming shortened V by 5 bases and J by 8 bases, and 10 bases separated the two germline ends. The CDR3 runs 11 residues. Germline V gene lookup returns CDR1 SQVTM and CDR2 ANQGSEA. The CDR3: CSVPIMDEQFF. The CDR3, as DNA: TGCAGCGTTCCGATTATGGATGAGCAGTTCTTC.

The chain has TRBV5-1 and TRBJ2-7; 9 bases line up with TRBD2. Germline V gives CDR1 SGHRS, CDR2 YFSETQ. The ends lost 3 bases at V and 6 bases at J; junction bases unmatched: 7. The CDR3 contains 14 residues. In DNA, the CDR3 is TGCGCCAGCAGCTCCGGCGGGAGGGCTCTCGAGCAGTACTTC. Protein: CASSSGGRALEQYF. The whole variable domain, filled in from reference TRBV5-1 and TRBJ2-7, reads KAGVTQTPRYLIKTRGQQVTLSCSPISGHRSVSWYQQTPGQGLQFLFEYFSETQRNKGNFPGRFSGRQFSNSRSEMNVSTLELGDSALYLCASSSGGRALEQYFGPGTRLTVT.

The J gene is TRBJ2-3, the V gene TRBV10-3; TRBD2 might be the D (6 bases). Looked up from germline, CDR1 is ENHRY and CDR2 is SYGVKD. The V and J ends lost 3 bases and 0 bases respectively, with 10 bases between them. The CDR3 totals 15 residues. This CDR3 reads CAISDASGSTDTQYF. CDR3 nucleotides: TGTGCCATCAGTGATGCCAGCGGGAGCACAGATACGCAGTATTTT.